This T cell receptor beta chain appears in the sequencing data of a study of blood T cells in healthy people across ages. The use of a sample-barcoded 5' primer and a J-beta primer mix characterized a second PCR of roughly 6 to 11 cycles. A single record per CDR3 protein comes from TCRdb applying MiXCR to the 5' RACE reads. The sample has about 580,000 distinct CDR3 sequences; about 45% are singletons. Sequencing was done on a sample of blood. This TCR came from a man older than 75 in good health.

The CDR3 protein is CASSSGGGVYGYTF. CDR3 DNA: TGTGCCAGCAGCTCAGGGGGCGGTGTCTATGGCTACACCTTC. The V call is TRBV6-6, the J call TRBJ1-2; TRBD1 agrees at 8 bases. This CDR3 is built from 14 residues. V dropped 6 bases and J dropped 4; count of bases not matched to a gene: 7. Germline V lookup: CDR1 MNHNY, CDR2 SVGAGI (reference sequence).